This T cell receptor (beta chain) appears in the sequencing data of a study of cytomegalovirus exposure and HLA in healthy donors. Overall study results and limits: Most subjects' HLA-A and HLA-B alleles were reportedly predicted from TCR beta sequences. Some public TCRs appeared in many individuals, while most sequences were rare. Later analysis suggested links between common viral pathogens and several top significant clusters.

The CDR3 covers 15 residues. The V gene's germline CDR1 is SEHNR and CDR2 FQNEAQ (reference sequence). With V trimmed by 4 bases and J by 5 bases, 10 bases remained unmatched. Turning to this clone: Its antigen is not identified.

Researchers ran the PCR with 60 Vbeta and 13 Jbeta primers. Measured with immunoSEQ multiplex PCR; TCRdb has only the in-frame clones, and not every one. The data hold roughly 87,000 clones, with roughly 80% observed a single time. The material sequenced was PBMCs. The chain couples TRBV7-9 to TRBJ2-5; 7 bases map to TRBD2. The clonotype was recovered from a woman between 40 and 50 years old in good health and CMV-seropositive. This chain's CDR3 is CASSSSGLSAETQYF. CDR3 bases: TGTGCCAGCAGCTCGTCGGGACTATCAGCGGAGACCCAGTACTTC.